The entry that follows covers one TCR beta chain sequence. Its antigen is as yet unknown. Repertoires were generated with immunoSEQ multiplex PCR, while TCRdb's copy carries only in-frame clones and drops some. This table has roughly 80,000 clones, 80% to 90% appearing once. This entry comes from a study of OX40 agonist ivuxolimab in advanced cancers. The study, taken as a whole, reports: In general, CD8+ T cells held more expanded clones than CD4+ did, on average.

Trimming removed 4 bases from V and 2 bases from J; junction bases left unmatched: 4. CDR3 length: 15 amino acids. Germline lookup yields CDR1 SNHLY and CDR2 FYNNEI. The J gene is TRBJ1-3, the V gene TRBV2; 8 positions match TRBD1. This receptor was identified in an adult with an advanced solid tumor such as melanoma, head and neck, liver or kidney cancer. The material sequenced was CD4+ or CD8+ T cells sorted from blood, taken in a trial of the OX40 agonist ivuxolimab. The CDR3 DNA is TGTGCCAGCAGTGGGCAGGGGGCGGCTGGAAACACCATATATTTT. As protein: CASSGQGAAGNTIYF.